This T cell receptor beta chain came from a study of blood T cell repertoires in COVID-19. Data came from immunoSEQ multiplex PCR; TCRdb stores just in-frame clones and leaves some out. The table shows about 240,000 clones, with around four fifths occurring only once. With 1 base clipped from V and 2 bases from J, the junction kept 1 base outside the gene matches. The germline CDR1 and CDR2 sequences are MNHNS and SASEGT. The CDR3 totals 16 residues. The specimen was peripheral blood. This chain uses TRBV6-1 with TRBJ2-1, with 11 bases aligning to TRBD2. The origin of this receptor is a man under 40 who had recovered from COVID-19. The CDR3 DNA sequence: TGTGCCAGCAGTGAAGAGACTAGCGGGGCCTACAATGAGCAGTTCTTC. Translation gives CASSEETSGAYNEQFF.